This TCR beta chain was obtained from a study of T cell responses to AZD1222 COVID-19 vaccine. Study-wide findings and caveats: Of spike-specific TCRs, nearly half reportedly target regions left unmutated in variants. At baseline, seropositivity was found in only six or seven AZD1222 recipients. Across spike, vaccine-associated CD4 TCRs were found, dominant at 160-218 and 743-854.

Points on this clone: No antigen is known for it.

The CDR3 sequence is 15 residues long. Per the germline V gene, CDR1 is LGHDT and CDR2 is YNNKEL (reference sequence). Trimming removed 4 bases from V and 5 bases from J, with 18 bases in between. Assay: immunoSEQ multiplex PCR; the TCRdb copy retains only in-frame clones and omits some. The table has roughly 80,000 clones, 75% to 95% seen once; the top ten hold 4.5%. The origin of this receptor is an adult in good health. The sequencing here drew on peripheral blood, taken on day 0 of MenACWY control vaccination. The chain joins TRBV3-1 (or the pseudogene TRBV3-2) to TRBJ2-7, with a possible D match to TRBD1 (5 bases). The CDR3 sequence is CASSPKGIRTNEQYF. The CDR3 nucleotides read TGTGCCAGCAGCCCTAAGGGGATCCGGACAAACGAGCAGTACTTC.